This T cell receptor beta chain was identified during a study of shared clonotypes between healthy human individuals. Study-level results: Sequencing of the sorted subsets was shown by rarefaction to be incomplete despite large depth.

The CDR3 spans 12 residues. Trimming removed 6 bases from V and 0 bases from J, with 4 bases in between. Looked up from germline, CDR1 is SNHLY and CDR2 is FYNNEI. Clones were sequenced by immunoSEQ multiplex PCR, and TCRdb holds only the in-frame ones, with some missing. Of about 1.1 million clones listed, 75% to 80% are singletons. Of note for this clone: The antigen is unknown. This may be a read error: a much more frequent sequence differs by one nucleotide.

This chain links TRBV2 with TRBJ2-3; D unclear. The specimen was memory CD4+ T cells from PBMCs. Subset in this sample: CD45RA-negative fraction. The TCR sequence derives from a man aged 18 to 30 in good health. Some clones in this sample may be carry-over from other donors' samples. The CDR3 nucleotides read TGTGCCAGCAGCATTAGCACAGATACGCAGTATTTT. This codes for CASSISTDTQYF.